These 6 T cell receptor beta chains were all obtained from the same sample, sequenced in a study of blood T cells in healthy people across ages. Then a second PCR, running roughly 7 to 11 cycles, was carried out with a sample-barcoded 5' primer and a J-beta primer mix. One entry per CDR3 protein results from TCRdb running MiXCR on the 5' RACE reads. The repertoire holds fewer than 800,000 distinct CDR3 sequences, with 21% as singletons. The material sequenced was blood. The source is a man in his 70s in good health.

This clonotype was observed many times. A much more abundant neighbour one base away suggests this may be a read error. This chain links TRBV6-1 with TRBJ2-5; D unclear. The J call could be wrong; TRBJ2-7 is a better fit for the DNA end. The CDR3 spans 14 residues. Germline CDR1 and CDR2: MNHNS and SASEGT. CDR3 nucleotides: TGTGCCGGCAGTGAAGGCGGCCGATCCTACGAGCAGTACTTC. Amino acid sequence: CAGSEGGRSYEQYF.

The CDR3 DNA is TGCAGTGCTAGGGATAACCGACCGGTAGATACGCAGTATTTT. Protein: CSARDNRPVDTQYF. The gene calls are TRBV20-1 and TRBJ2-3; D uncertain. V was trimmed by 3 bases and J by 5 bases, leaving 15 bases between them. This CDR3 is 14 amino acids long. CDR1 and CDR2 (germline): DFQATT, SNEGSKA (reference sequence).

The CDR3 DNA reads as TGTGCCAGCAGCTTGGTCAACCAAGAGCAGTTCTTC. Translating gives CASSLVNQEQFF. The chain couples TRBV7-9 to TRBJ2-1; no firm D call. From germline, CDR1 is SEHNR and CDR2 FQNEAQ (reference sequence). V shed 3 bases and J shed 10 bases, with 10 bases lying between them. The CDR3 is 12 amino acids. Drawing the rest from reference TRBV7-9 and TRBJ2-1, the complete variable domain is DTGVSQNPRHKITKRGQNVTFRCDPISEHNRLYWYRQTLGQGPEFLTYFQNEAQLEKSRLLSDRFSAERPKGSFSTLEIQRTEQGDSAMYLCASSLVNQEQFFGPGTRLTVL.

This clonotype was observed a handful of times. This chain connects TRBV28 to TRBJ2-4; 8 positions agree with TRBD1. The CDR3 is made up of 13 amino acids. The J segment lost 3 bases and the V segment lost 11 bases, leaving 6 bases of the junction unmatched. Germline assignment: CDR1 MDHEN and CDR2 SYDVKM. CDR3 sequence reads: CAESQGVKNIQYF. CDR3 bases: TGTGCCGAATCACAGGGGGTCAAAAACATTCAGTACTTC.

This clonotype was observed at least ten times. V and J are TRBV29-1 and TRBJ2-5; TRBD2 agrees at 9 bases. The CDR3 contains 13 residues. Per germline, CDR1 SQVTM and CDR2 ANQGSEA. Trimming cost V 4 bases and J 5 bases; bases outside gene matches: 5. This CDR3 is CSVGGLAQETQYF. CDR3 DNA: TGCAGCGTTGGGGGACTAGCTCAGGAGACCCAGTACTTC.

The genes are TRBV20-1 and TRBJ1-1; D unresolved. V lost 1 base, J lost 4 bases, and 13 bases lay in between. CDR1 DFQATT and CDR2 SNEGSKA come from the germline V gene (reference sequence). This CDR3 comprises 14 residues. CDR3 in DNA: TGCAGTGCTAGAGGGGAAGGGATGGGCACTGAAGCTTTCTTT. This translates into CSARGEGMGTEAFF.